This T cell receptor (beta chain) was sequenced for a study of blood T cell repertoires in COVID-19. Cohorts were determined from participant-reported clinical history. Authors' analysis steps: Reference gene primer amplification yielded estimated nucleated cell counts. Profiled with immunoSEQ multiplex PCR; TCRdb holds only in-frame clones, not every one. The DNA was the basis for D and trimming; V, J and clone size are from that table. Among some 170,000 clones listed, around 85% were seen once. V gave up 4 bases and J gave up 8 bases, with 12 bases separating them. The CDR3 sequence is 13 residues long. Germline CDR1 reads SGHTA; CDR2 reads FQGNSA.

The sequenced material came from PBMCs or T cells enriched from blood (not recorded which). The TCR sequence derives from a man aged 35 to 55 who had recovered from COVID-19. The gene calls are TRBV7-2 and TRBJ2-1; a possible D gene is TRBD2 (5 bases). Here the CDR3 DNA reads TGTGCCAGCAGCTGGACGGCGGAGGATGAGCAGTTCTTC. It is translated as CASSWTAEDEQFF.